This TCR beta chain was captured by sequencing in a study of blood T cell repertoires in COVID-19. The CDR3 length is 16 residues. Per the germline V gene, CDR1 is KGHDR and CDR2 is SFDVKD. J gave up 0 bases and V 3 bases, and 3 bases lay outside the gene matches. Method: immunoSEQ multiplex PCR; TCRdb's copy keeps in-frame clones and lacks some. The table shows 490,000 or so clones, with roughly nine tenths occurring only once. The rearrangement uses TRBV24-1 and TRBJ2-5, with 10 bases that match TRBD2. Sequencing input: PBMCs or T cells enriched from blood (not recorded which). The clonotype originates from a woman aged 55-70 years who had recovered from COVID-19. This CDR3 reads CATSDPAGGNQETQYF. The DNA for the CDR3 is TGTGCCACCAGTGATCCAGCGGGGGGGAACCAAGAGACCCAGTACTTC.